This T cell receptor beta chain was identified in a study of identical twins. MiXCR was run by TCRdb on the 5' RACE reads, yielding one entry per CDR3 protein. The top ten hold around 12% of the sample, which has under 900,000 distinct CDR3 sequences, roughly 18% seen once. The data also belong to a second study, concerning T cells expressing NK-cell markers. That paper states: Seropositivity for HCMV was found in seven of the eight sequenced donors, with one seronegative. The dominant NKG2C+ clonotypes represented about 1.0-7.5% of CD8+ T cells in five to seven donors. Among several donors, these clonotypes also ranked first in the CD3+CD56-NKG2C+ fraction.

The receptor was isolated from a woman aged 18-30 years in good health. Material for sequencing was PBMCs.

The CDR3 sequence: CASSFGPQGRYEQYF. CDR3 coding DNA: TGTGCCAGCAGCTTTGGACCTCAGGGACGCTACGAGCAGTACTTC. The genes are TRBV7-9 and TRBJ2-7; D might be TRBD1 or TRBD2, each matching 5 bases. Germline assignment: CDR1 SEHNR and CDR2 FQNEAQ (reference sequence). V lost 3 bases to trimming and J lost 3 bases, with 15 bases between them. The CDR3 covers 15 residues.